This section outlines one TCR beta chain sequence together with its context. The antigen is unknown. This specimen comes from a study of post-analysis software for immune sequencing data. Germline values: CDR1 MDHEN, CDR2 SYDVKM. V gave up 6 bases and J gave up 6 bases, with 10 bases separating them. The CDR3 has 12 amino acids. Each TCR beta cDNA library carried unique molecular identifiers. TCRdb recomputed calls from the PCR reads with MiXCR, one row per CDR3 protein. The sample yields around 440,000 distinct CDR3 sequences, approximately 46% seen once. The study, taken as a whole, reports: Among five TRBV segments more frequent in patients than controls were TRBV5-6, TRBV5-1 and TRBV20-1.

The sequencing sample was made of blood. This chain joins TRBV28 and TRBJ2-3; no firm D call. The origin of this receptor is a girl between 10 and 17 years old with multiple sclerosis. CDR3 loop: CASSSSVDTQYF. In nucleotides, the CDR3 is TGTGCCAGCAGCTCAAGCGTGGATACGCAGTATTTT.